Detailed here is one T cell receptor beta chain. This entry belongs to a study of blood T cell repertoires in COVID-19. Study details: Samples representing acute and convalescent COVID-19 were sourced from the United States, Italy and Spain. Nucleic acid was either cDNA or gDNA, and it came from T cells, B-cell-depleted T cells, or PBMCs.

In the original processing: Estimation of nucleated cell counts relied on the amplification of reference gene primers. Profiling relied on immunoSEQ multiplex PCR, and the TCRdb table lists in-frame clones only, not all of them. V, J and clone size are taken as reported in that table, and D and trimming were inferred from the DNA itself. The sample includes 300,000 to 450,000 clones, 70% to 85% of them seen just once. The V gene lost 6 bases and the J gene lost 4 bases, with 12 bases spanning the gap. Germline V gene sequence: CDR1 MDHEN, CDR2 SYDVKM. The CDR3 runs 13 residues. This TCR was recovered from a human donor with acute or convalescent COVID-19. The donor label of this sample is uncertain. This sequence joins TRBV28 and TRBJ1-2, with D uncertain. Input material: peripheral blood. CDR3 protein: CASSVRTGYGYTF. The DNA of the CDR3 is TGTGCCAGCAGCGTGAGAACGGGCTATGGCTACACCTTC.